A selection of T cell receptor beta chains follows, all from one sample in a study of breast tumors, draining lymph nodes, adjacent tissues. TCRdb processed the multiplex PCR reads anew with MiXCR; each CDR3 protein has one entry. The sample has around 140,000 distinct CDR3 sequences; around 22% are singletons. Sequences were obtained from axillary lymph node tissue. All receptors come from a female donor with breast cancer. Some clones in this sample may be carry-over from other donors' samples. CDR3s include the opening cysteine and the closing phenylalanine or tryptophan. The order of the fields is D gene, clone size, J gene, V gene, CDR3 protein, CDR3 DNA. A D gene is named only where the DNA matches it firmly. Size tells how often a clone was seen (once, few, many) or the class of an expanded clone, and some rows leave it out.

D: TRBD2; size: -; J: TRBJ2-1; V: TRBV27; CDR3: CASIKLAGGSNEQFF; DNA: TGTGCCAGCATCAAACTAGCGGGAGGGTCCAATGAGCAGTTCTTC
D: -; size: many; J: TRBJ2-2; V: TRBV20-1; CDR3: CSAREGGTHTGELFF; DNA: TGCAGTGCTAGAGAGGGCGGGACCCACACCGGGGAGCTGTTTTTT
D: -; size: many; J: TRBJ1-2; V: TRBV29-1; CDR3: CSSWTPNNYGYTF; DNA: TGCAGCTCCTGGACACCGAATAACTATGGCTACACCTTC
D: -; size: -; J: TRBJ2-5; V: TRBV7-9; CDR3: CASSLALGRFQETQHF; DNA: TGTGCCAGCAGCTTAGCGCTGGGGAGATTCCAAGAGACCCAGCACTTC
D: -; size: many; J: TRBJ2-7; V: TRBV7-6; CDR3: CASSLEEGSYEQYF; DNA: TGTGCCAGCAGCTTAGAGGAGGGATCCTACGAGCAGTACTTC
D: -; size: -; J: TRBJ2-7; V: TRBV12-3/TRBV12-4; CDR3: CASSLKVTEQYF; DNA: TGTGCCAGCAGTTTGAAGGTAACCGAGCAGTACTTC
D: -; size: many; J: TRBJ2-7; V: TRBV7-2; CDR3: CASSLLNYEQYF; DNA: TGTGCCAGCAGCCTTCTCAACTACGAGCAGTACTTC
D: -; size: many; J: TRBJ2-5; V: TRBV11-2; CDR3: CASSYGTETQYF; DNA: TGTGCCAGCAGCTACGGGACGGAGACCCAGTACTTC
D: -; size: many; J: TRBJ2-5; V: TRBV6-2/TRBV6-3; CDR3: CASSQHLYQETQYF; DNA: TGTGCCAGCAGTCAACACCTGTACCAAGAGACCCAGTACTTC
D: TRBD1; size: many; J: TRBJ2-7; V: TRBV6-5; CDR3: CASSYAGTGSYEQYF; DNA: TGTGCCAGCAGTTACGCCGGGACAGGGTCCTACGAGCAGTACTTC
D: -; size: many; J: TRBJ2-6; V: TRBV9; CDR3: CASSASPDRFGANVLTF; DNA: TGTGCCAGCAGCGCCAGTCCCGACAGATTTGGGGCCAACGTCCTGACTTTC
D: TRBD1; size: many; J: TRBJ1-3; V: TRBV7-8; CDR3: CASSQTRGQGVAGNTIYF; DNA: TGTGCCAGCAGCCAAACCCGGGGACAGGGGGTAGCTGGAAACACCATATATTTT
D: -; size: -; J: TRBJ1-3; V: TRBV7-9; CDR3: CASNKQGQPVSGNTIYF; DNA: TGTGCCAGCAACAAGCAGGGACAACCCGTCTCTGGAAACACCATATATTTT
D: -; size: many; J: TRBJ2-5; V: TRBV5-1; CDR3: CASSLAAGDWETQYF; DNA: TGCGCCAGCAGCTTGGCTGCAGGGGATTGGGAGACCCAGTACTTC
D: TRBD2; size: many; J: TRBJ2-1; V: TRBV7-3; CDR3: CASSLKLANEQFF; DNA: TGTGCCAGCAGCTTAAAACTAGCGAATGAGCAGTTCTTC
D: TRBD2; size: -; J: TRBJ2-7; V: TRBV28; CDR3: CASRESRPGLASEQYF; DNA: TGTGCCAGCAGGGAGTCACGCCCGGGACTAGCGAGCGAGCAGTACTTC
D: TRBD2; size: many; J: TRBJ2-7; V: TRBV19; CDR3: CASSVISGRGYEQYF; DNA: TGTGCCAGTAGTGTCATTAGCGGGAGAGGTTACGAGCAGTACTTC
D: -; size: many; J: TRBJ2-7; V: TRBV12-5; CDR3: CASGSRTRYEQYF; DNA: TGTGCTAGTGGCTCACGAACAAGATACGAGCAGTACTTC
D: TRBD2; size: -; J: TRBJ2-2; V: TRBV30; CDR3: CAWSRLAGGGGLFF; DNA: TGTGCCTGGAGTCGTCTAGCGGGAGGCGGGGGGCTGTTTTTT
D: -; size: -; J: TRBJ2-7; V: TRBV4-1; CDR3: CASSQRRFGKQYF; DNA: TGCGCCAGCAGCCAAAGGAGGTTCGGAAAGCAGTACTTC
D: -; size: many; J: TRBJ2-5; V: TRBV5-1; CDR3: CASSLETGSSQSGTQYF; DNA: TGCGCCAGCAGTTTGGAAACAGGGTCCTCCCAATCCGGGACCCAGTACTTC
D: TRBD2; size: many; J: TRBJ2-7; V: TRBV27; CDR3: CASSYRASGSQWEQYF; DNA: TGTGCCAGCAGTTACCGAGCTAGCGGGAGTCAGTGGGAGCAGTACTTC
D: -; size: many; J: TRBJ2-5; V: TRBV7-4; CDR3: CASSLKFVQETQYF; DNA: TGTGCCAGCAGCTTAAAGTTTGTTCAAGAGACCCAGTACTTC
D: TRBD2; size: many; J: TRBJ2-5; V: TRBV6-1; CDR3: CASSGSSGSQETQYF; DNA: TGTGCCAGCAGTGGGTCAAGCGGGAGTCAAGAGACCCAGTACTTC
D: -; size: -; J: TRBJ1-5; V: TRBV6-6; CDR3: CASNIPAVGNQPQHF; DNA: TGTGCCAGCAATATCCCGGCCGTCGGCAATCAGCCCCAGCATTTT
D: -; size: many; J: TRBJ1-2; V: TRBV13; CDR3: CASSSNRAPDGYTF; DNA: TGTGCCAGCAGCTCCAACAGGGCCCCGGACGGCTACACCTTC
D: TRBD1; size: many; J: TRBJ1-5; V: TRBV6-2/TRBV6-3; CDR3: CASSNSDRGVWQHF; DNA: TGTGCCAGCAGCAATTCGGACAGGGGGGTGTGGCAGCATTTT
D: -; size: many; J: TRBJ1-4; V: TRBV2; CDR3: CASSGEAEKLFF; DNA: TGTGCCAGCAGTGGGGAGGCTGAAAAACTGTTTTTT
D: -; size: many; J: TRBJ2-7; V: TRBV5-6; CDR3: CASSFQGPSYEQYF; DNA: TGTGCCAGCAGCTTCCAGGGTCCCTCTTACGAGCAGTACTTC
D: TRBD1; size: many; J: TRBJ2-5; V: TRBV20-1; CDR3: CSAREPQGAGETQYF; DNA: TGCAGTGCTAGAGAACCACAGGGGGCGGGGGAGACCCAGTACTTC
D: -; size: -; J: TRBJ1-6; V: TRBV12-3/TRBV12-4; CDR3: CASSLLSGLYNPPFHF; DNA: TGTGCCAGCAGTTTACTATCGGGACTCTATAATCCACCCTTCCACTTT
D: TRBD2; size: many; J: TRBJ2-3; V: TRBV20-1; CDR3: CSPVGQRDYTQYF; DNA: TGCAGTCCTGTCGGGCAGCGGGACTATACGCAGTATTTT
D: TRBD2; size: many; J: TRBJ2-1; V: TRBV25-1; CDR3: CATSGVSAGELNEQFF; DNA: TGTGCCACCTCGGGGGTGAGCGCGGGAGAGTTGAATGAGCAGTTCTTC
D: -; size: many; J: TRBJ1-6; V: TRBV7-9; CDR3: CASSSSQYNSPLHF; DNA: TGTGCCAGCAGCTCGTCGCAGTATAATTCACCCCTCCACTTT
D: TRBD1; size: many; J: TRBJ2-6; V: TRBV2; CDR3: CASTRGRGANVLTF; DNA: TGTGCCAGCACCAGGGGGCGAGGGGCCAACGTCCTGACTTTC